These T cell receptor beta chains were read from a single sample in a study of blood T cells in healthy people across ages. TCRdb fed the 5' RACE reads into MiXCR, producing one record per CDR3 protein. The top ten clones hold about 4.1% of a sample with about 1.5 million distinct CDR3 sequences, 35% to 45% of them seen once. The material sequenced was blood. The receptors originated from a woman aged 18-29 years in good health. The CDR3 runs from the conserved cysteine through the conserved F or W. The D gene is left open where the match is weak. The size field is filled for only some rows; it gives once, few, many or a size class.

CDR3 protein: CASSQDWRRDSGNTIYF; CDR3 DNA: TGCGCCAGCAGCCAAGATTGGAGGCGGGACTCTGGAAACACCATATATTTT; J gene: TRBJ1-3; clone size: NA; V gene: TRBV4-3; D gene: NA
CDR3 protein: CASSLMAGTENIQYF; CDR3 DNA: TGTGCCAGCAGCTTAATGGCAGGGACGGAAAACATTCAGTACTTC; J gene: TRBJ2-4; clone size: NA; V gene: TRBV7-2; D gene: NA
CDR3 protein: CASPGRGGLRVWPYNEQFF; CDR3 DNA: TGTGCCAGCCCTGGGCGGGGGGGCCTGAGGGTATGGCCCTACAATGAGCAGTTCTTC; J gene: TRBJ2-1; clone size: few; V gene: TRBV12-3/TRBV12-4; D gene: TRBD2
CDR3 protein: CASKAGTVGSGANVLTF; CDR3 DNA: TGTGCCAGCAAAGCCGGGACGGTGGGCTCTGGGGCCAACGTCCTGACTTTC; J gene: TRBJ2-6; clone size: NA; V gene: TRBV12-3/TRBV12-4; D gene: NA
CDR3 protein: CATSDLGLRYF; CDR3 DNA: TGTGCCACCAGTGATTTGGGACTACGGTACTTC; J gene: TRBJ2-7; clone size: once; V gene: TRBV24-1; D gene: NA
CDR3 protein: CASSLQPGNTEAFF; CDR3 DNA: TGTGCCAGCAGCCTCCAACCGGGGAACACTGAGGCTTTCTTT; J gene: TRBJ1-1; clone size: few; V gene: TRBV7-2; D gene: NA
CDR3 protein: CASSLDSLSTDTQYF; CDR3 DNA: TGTGCCAGCAGCTTAGACAGCCTTAGCACAGATACGCAGTATTTT; J gene: TRBJ2-3; clone size: few; V gene: TRBV11-2; D gene: NA
CDR3 protein: CGVPTGQSSGANVLTF; CDR3 DNA: TGCGGCGTACCGACAGGACAGAGCTCTGGGGCCAACGTCCTGACTTTC; J gene: TRBJ2-6; clone size: NA; V gene: TRBV29-1; D gene: NA
CDR3 protein: CASSSLRRGVNIQYF; CDR3 DNA: TGTGCCAGCAGCTCACTCCGAAGGGGGGTAAACATTCAGTACTTC; J gene: TRBJ2-4; clone size: NA; V gene: TRBV27; D gene: NA
CDR3 protein: CSTPGDSYNEQFF; CDR3 DNA: TGCAGCACCCCAGGGGACTCCTACAATGAGCAGTTCTTC; J gene: TRBJ2-1; clone size: NA; V gene: TRBV29-1; D gene: NA
CDR3 protein: CASSLGLHSLQDTQYF; CDR3 DNA: TGTGCCAGCAGCCTGGGACTACACTCCCTCCAAGATACGCAGTATTTT; J gene: TRBJ2-3; clone size: few; V gene: TRBV27; D gene: TRBD2
CDR3 protein: CASSQEVPYNNEQFF; CDR3 DNA: TGCGCCAGCAGCCAAGAGGTCCCTTACAACAATGAGCAGTTCTTC; J gene: TRBJ2-1; clone size: NA; V gene: TRBV4-3; D gene: NA
CDR3 protein: CASSRTYKETQYF; CDR3 DNA: TGTGCCAGCAGCAGAACATACAAAGAGACCCAGTACTTC; J gene: TRBJ2-5; clone size: NA; V gene: TRBV5-6; D gene: NA
CDR3 protein: CASRPPSGELFF; CDR3 DNA: TGTGCCAGCAGGCCCCCGAGTGGGGAGCTGTTTTTT; J gene: TRBJ2-2; clone size: once; V gene: TRBV6-2/TRBV6-3; D gene: NA
CDR3 protein: CASSVDSTSASYEQYF; CDR3 DNA: TGTGCCAGCAGCGTAGATTCGACTAGCGCCTCCTACGAGCAGTACTTC; J gene: TRBJ2-7; clone size: few; V gene: TRBV9; D gene: TRBD2
CDR3 protein: CSARVGASPAGANVLTF; CDR3 DNA: TGCAGTGCTAGAGTAGGGGCATCCCCGGCGGGGGCCAACGTCCTGACTTTC; J gene: TRBJ2-6; clone size: NA; V gene: TRBV20-1; D gene: NA
CDR3 protein: CATSRSRTGGADTEAFF; CDR3 DNA: TGTGCCACCAGCAGATCAAGGACAGGGGGCGCGGACACTGAAGCTTTCTTT; J gene: TRBJ1-1; clone size: NA; V gene: TRBV15; D gene: TRBD1
CDR3 protein: CASSLQGMRSYEQFF; CDR3 DNA: TGTGCCAGCAGTTTACAGGGGATGAGGTCCTACGAGCAGTTCTTC; J gene: TRBJ2-1; clone size: NA; V gene: TRBV6-5; D gene: TRBD1
CDR3 protein: CASSFGSRRRELFF; CDR3 DNA: TGTGCCAGCAGCTTTGGGTCAAGGCGCAGGGAGCTGTTTTTT; J gene: TRBJ2-2; clone size: NA; V gene: TRBV7-2; D gene: NA
CDR3 protein: CASSLGDNQETQYF; CDR3 DNA: TGTGCCAGCAGCTTGGGAGACAACCAAGAGACCCAGTACTTC; J gene: TRBJ2-5; clone size: few; V gene: TRBV5-6; D gene: NA
CDR3 protein: CASSQDPDGNSPLHF; CDR3 DNA: TGCGCCAGCAGCCAAGATCCCGACGGGAATTCACCCCTCCACTTT; J gene: TRBJ1-6; clone size: few; V gene: TRBV4-3; D gene: NA
CDR3 protein: CASSLGAGWTDTQYF; CDR3 DNA: TGTGCCAGCAGCTTAGGGGCGGGGTGGACAGATACGCAGTATTTT; J gene: TRBJ2-3; clone size: few; V gene: TRBV7-8; D gene: NA
CDR3 protein: CASRVRLAGGNEQFF; CDR3 DNA: TGTGCCAGCAGAGTAAGACTAGCGGGAGGCAATGAGCAGTTCTTC; J gene: TRBJ2-1; clone size: NA; V gene: TRBV9; D gene: TRBD2
CDR3 protein: CASSEGVGNQPQHF; CDR3 DNA: TGTGCCAGCAGTGAAGGGGTTGGCAATCAGCCCCAGCATTTT; J gene: TRBJ1-5; clone size: few; V gene: TRBV25-1; D gene: NA
CDR3 protein: CASSLVYREAGELFF; CDR3 DNA: TGTGCCAGCAGTTTAGTTTACAGGGAGGCCGGGGAGCTGTTTTTT; J gene: TRBJ2-2; clone size: few; V gene: TRBV12-3/TRBV12-4; D gene: NA
CDR3 protein: CASSQGQGGGEQFF; CDR3 DNA: TGCGCCAGCAGCCAAGGACAGGGCGGAGGTGAGCAGTTCTTC; J gene: TRBJ2-1; clone size: NA; V gene: TRBV4-3; D gene: TRBD1
CDR3 protein: CASRTRYRGGNYEQYF; CDR3 DNA: TGTGCCAGCAGGACTAGATACAGGGGAGGCAACTACGAGCAGTACTTC; J gene: TRBJ2-7; clone size: NA; V gene: TRBV6-2/TRBV6-3; D gene: NA
CDR3 protein: CASSEDREGDTQYF; CDR3 DNA: TGTGCCAGCAGTGAGGACAGGGAGGGAGATACGCAGTATTTT; J gene: TRBJ2-3; clone size: NA; V gene: TRBV12-3/TRBV12-4; D gene: NA
CDR3 protein: CASRITATNEKLFF; CDR3 DNA: TGTGCCAGCAGGATCACGGCAACTAATGAAAAACTGTTTTTT; J gene: TRBJ1-4; clone size: NA; V gene: TRBV6-5; D gene: NA
CDR3 protein: CSVAVQGNNYEQYF; CDR3 DNA: TGCAGCGTCGCTGTACAGGGTAATAACTACGAGCAGTACTTC; J gene: TRBJ2-7; clone size: NA; V gene: TRBV29-1; D gene: NA
CDR3 protein: CASSPLAVGETQYF; CDR3 DNA: TGTGCCAGCAGTCCTCTAGCGGTAGGCGAGACCCAGTACTTC; J gene: TRBJ2-5; clone size: many; V gene: TRBV12-3/TRBV12-4; D gene: TRBD2
CDR3 protein: CASSLWTGPTDTQYF; CDR3 DNA: TGCGCCAGCAGCTTGTGGACAGGGCCCACAGATACGCAGTATTTT; J gene: TRBJ2-3; clone size: NA; V gene: TRBV5-1; D gene: TRBD1
CDR3 protein: CSARDGGDTQYF; CDR3 DNA: TGCAGTGCTAGAGATGGGGGAGATACGCAGTATTTT; J gene: TRBJ2-3; clone size: NA; V gene: TRBV20-1; D gene: NA
CDR3 protein: CASSQPLLAGGYEQYF; CDR3 DNA: TGTGCCAGCAGCCAGCCCCTACTAGCGGGAGGATACGAGCAGTACTTC; J gene: TRBJ2-7; clone size: NA; V gene: TRBV3-1; D gene: TRBD2
CDR3 protein: CAIRRGNQGGTQYF; CDR3 DNA: TGTGCCATCAGGCGGGGGAACCAGGGAGGGACCCAGTACTTC; J gene: TRBJ2-5; clone size: NA; V gene: TRBV10-3; D gene: TRBD2
CDR3 protein: CASSSPGQAYTEAFF; CDR3 DNA: TGTGCCAGCAGCTCGCCGGGACAGGCTTACACTGAAGCTTTCTTT; J gene: TRBJ1-1; clone size: few; V gene: TRBV7-2; D gene: TRBD1
CDR3 protein: CAISEPPSGGITDTQYF; CDR3 DNA: TGTGCCATCAGTGAACCTCCGAGCGGGGGGATCACAGATACGCAGTATTTT; J gene: TRBJ2-3; clone size: once; V gene: TRBV10-3; D gene: TRBD2
CDR3 protein: CASSPTVDPYEQYF; CDR3 DNA: TGTGCCAGCAGTCCAACAGTTGACCCCTACGAGCAGTACTTC; J gene: TRBJ2-7; clone size: many; V gene: TRBV27; D gene: NA
CDR3 protein: CASSQTRDLPLHF; CDR3 DNA: TGTGCCAGCAGTCAAACCAGGGACCTACCCCTCCACTTT; J gene: TRBJ1-6; clone size: NA; V gene: TRBV6-5; D gene: NA
CDR3 protein: CATSRSGEETQYF; CDR3 DNA: TGTGCCACCTCGAGGAGCGGGGAAGAGACCCAGTACTTC; J gene: TRBJ2-5; clone size: NA; V gene: TRBV7-2; D gene: TRBD2
CDR3 protein: CASRSPLAKNIQYF; CDR3 DNA: TGTGCCAGCCGGTCCCCCCTAGCCAAAAACATTCAGTACTTC; J gene: TRBJ2-4; clone size: NA; V gene: TRBV6-2/TRBV6-3; D gene: NA
CDR3 protein: CASSPAGTGGYLNCGYTF; CDR3 DNA: TGTGCCAGCAGTCCGGCCGGGACAGGGGGCTATCTCAACTGTGGCTACACCTTC; J gene: TRBJ1-2; clone size: NA; V gene: TRBV12-3/TRBV12-4; D gene: TRBD1
CDR3 protein: CASSVAGFHEQYF; CDR3 DNA: TGTGCCAGCAGCGTAGCGGGGTTCCATGAGCAGTACTTC; J gene: TRBJ2-5; clone size: NA; V gene: TRBV9; D gene: NA
CDR3 protein: CASSLRIAGGTDTQYF; CDR3 DNA: TGCGCCAGCAGCTTGAGGATAGCGGGGGGCACAGATACGCAGTATTTT; J gene: TRBJ2-3; clone size: NA; V gene: TRBV5-1; D gene: TRBD2
CDR3 protein: CSVPGQGNEKLFF; CDR3 DNA: TGCAGCGTTCCCGGACAGGGAAATGAAAAACTGTTTTTT; J gene: TRBJ1-4; clone size: NA; V gene: TRBV29-1; D gene: TRBD1
CDR3 protein: CASATRVGYGYTF; CDR3 DNA: TGCGCCAGCGCGACCCGAGTCGGCTATGGCTACACCTTC; J gene: TRBJ1-2; clone size: few; V gene: TRBV4-3; D gene: NA
CDR3 protein: CASGAGDASSYEQYF; CDR3 DNA: TGTGCTAGTGGTGCAGGGGACGCCTCCTCCTACGAGCAGTACTTC; J gene: TRBJ2-7; clone size: few; V gene: TRBV12-5; D gene: NA
CDR3 protein: CASSPVLGTAYSPLHF; CDR3 DNA: TGTGCCAGCAGCCCTGTGCTAGGGACAGCCTATTCGCCCCTCCACTTT; J gene: TRBJ1-6; clone size: NA; V gene: TRBV6-5; D gene: TRBD1
CDR3 protein: CASSSSRGLGEKLFF; CDR3 DNA: TGTGCCAGCAGCTCGAGTCGGGGGCTGGGTGAAAAACTGTTTTTT; J gene: TRBJ1-4; clone size: NA; V gene: TRBV7-2; D gene: NA
CDR3 protein: CASSLTQFFNQPQHF; CDR3 DNA: TGTGCCAGCAGCTTAACCCAGTTCTTCAATCAGCCCCAGCATTTT; J gene: TRBJ1-5; clone size: few; V gene: TRBV7-2; D gene: NA
CDR3 protein: CASSLVLYGYTF; CDR3 DNA: TGTGCCAGCAGCTTAGTCCTCTATGGCTACACCTTC; J gene: TRBJ1-2; clone size: NA; V gene: TRBV7-2; D gene: NA
CDR3 protein: CASSQKDFWDNQPQHF; CDR3 DNA: TGTGCCAGCAGCCAAAAGGACTTTTGGGACAATCAGCCCCAGCATTTT; J gene: TRBJ1-5; clone size: NA; V gene: TRBV28; D gene: NA
CDR3 protein: CSAETDRFTEAFF; CDR3 DNA: TGCAGTGCTGAGACGGACAGGTTCACTGAAGCTTTCTTT; J gene: TRBJ1-1; clone size: NA; V gene: TRBV20-1; D gene: TRBD1
CDR3 protein: CASRLVSKNIQYF; CDR3 DNA: TGTGCCAGCAGACTAGTTTCCAAAAACATTCAGTACTTC; J gene: TRBJ2-4; clone size: NA; V gene: TRBV2; D gene: NA
CDR3 protein: CASSYTGLQKETQYF; CDR3 DNA: TGTGCCAGCAGTTACACAGGACTACAGAAAGAGACCCAGTACTTC; J gene: TRBJ2-5; clone size: few; V gene: TRBV6-2/TRBV6-3; D gene: NA
CDR3 protein: CATADGTGELFF; CDR3 DNA: TGTGCCACCGCTGACGGCACCGGGGAGCTGTTTTTT; J gene: TRBJ2-2; clone size: NA; V gene: TRBV24-1; D gene: NA
CDR3 protein: CASSLASVPYEQYF; CDR3 DNA: TGTGCCAGCAGCTTAGCCAGCGTACCCTACGAGCAGTACTTC; J gene: TRBJ2-7; clone size: NA; V gene: TRBV7-8; D gene: NA
CDR3 protein: CASSLTGTIYEQYF; CDR3 DNA: TGTGCCAGCAGCTTAACCGGGACTATCTACGAGCAGTACTTC; J gene: TRBJ2-7; clone size: few; V gene: TRBV7-2; D gene: TRBD2
CDR3 protein: CATSTPRGTSGNWETQYF; CDR3 DNA: TGTGCCACCAGCACCCCACGGGGGACTAGCGGGAATTGGGAGACCCAGTACTTC; J gene: TRBJ2-5; clone size: few; V gene: TRBV15; D gene: TRBD2
CDR3 protein: CASSLRQGRADTQYF; CDR3 DNA: TGTGCCAGCAGTTTAAGGCAGGGAAGGGCAGATACGCAGTATTTT; J gene: TRBJ2-3; clone size: NA; V gene: TRBV12-3/TRBV12-4; D gene: NA